The sequence of this TCR beta chain was determined in a study of T cell repertoires in cytomegalovirus infection. Study-level information: Evidence of both CMV infection and a matching HLA type came from public TCR beta signatures.

Study-wide points: Accumulated public TCR beta family frequency recognized individuals carrying CMV together with the relevant HLA. HLA-C-restricted, CMV-specific TCR beta clonotypes were dominant ex vivo.

V lost 3 bases, J lost 2 bases, and 7 bases lay in between. Germline-derived CDR1 and CDR2 are SGHTA and FQGNSA. The CDR3 consists of 14 residues. About this clonotype: The antigen remains undetermined.

One entry per CDR3 protein results from TCRdb running MiXCR on the reads. The table includes some 700,000 distinct CDR3 sequences, 35% detected once. This TCR was sampled from a human donor in good health (CMV status not recorded). Some clones in this sample may be carry-over from other donors' samples. The source material was PBMCs. The genes are TRBV7-2 and TRBJ1-4; D ambiguous. CDR3 nucleotide sequence: TGTGCCAGCAGCTTTACACCGACTAATGAAAAACTGTTTTTT. Translated, it gives CASSFTPTNEKLFF.